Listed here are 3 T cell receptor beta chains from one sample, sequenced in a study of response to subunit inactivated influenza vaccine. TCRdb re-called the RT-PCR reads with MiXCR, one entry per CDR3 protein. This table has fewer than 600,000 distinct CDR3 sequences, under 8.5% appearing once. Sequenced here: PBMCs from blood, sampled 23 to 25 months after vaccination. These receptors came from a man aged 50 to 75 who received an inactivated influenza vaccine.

CDR3 nucleotides: TGTGCCAGCTCACCACAAGGGAAGCAGGATACGCAGTATTTT. Protein sequence: CASSPQGKQDTQYF. The gene calls are TRBV18 and TRBJ2-3; no definite D call. This CDR3 contains 14 residues. The germline V gene encodes CDR1 KGHSH and CDR2 LQKENI. Trimming left V 1 base short and J 6 bases short, with 11 bases between. The entire variable domain, with the rest obtained from reference TRBV18 and TRBJ2-3, is as follows: NAGVMQNPRHLVRRRGQEARLRCSPMKGHSHVYWYRQLPEEGLKFMVYLQKENIIDESGMPKERFSAEFPKEGPSILRIQQVVRGDSAAYFCASSPQGKQDTQYFGPGTRLTVL.

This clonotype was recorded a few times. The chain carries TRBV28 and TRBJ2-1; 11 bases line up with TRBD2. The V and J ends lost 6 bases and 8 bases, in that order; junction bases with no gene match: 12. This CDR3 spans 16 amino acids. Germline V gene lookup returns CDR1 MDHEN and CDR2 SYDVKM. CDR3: CASSSTTSGGRYEQFF. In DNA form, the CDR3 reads TGTGCCAGCAGCTCTACAACTAGCGGGGGACGGTATGAGCAGTTCTTC. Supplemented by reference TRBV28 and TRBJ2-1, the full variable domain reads DVKVTQSSRYLVKRTGEKVFLECVQDMDHENMFWYRQDPGLGLRLIYFSYDVKMKEKGDIPEGYSVSREKKERFSLILESASTNQTSMYLCASSSTTSGGRYEQFFGPGTRLTVL.

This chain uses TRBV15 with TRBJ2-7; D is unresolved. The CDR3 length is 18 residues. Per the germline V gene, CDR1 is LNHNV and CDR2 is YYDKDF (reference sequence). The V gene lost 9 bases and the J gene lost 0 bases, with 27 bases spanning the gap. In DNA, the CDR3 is TGTGCCACTAGACCTCATCCTACGGCCGGGCTCAACTCCTACGAGCAGTACTTC. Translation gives CATRPHPTAGLNSYEQYF.